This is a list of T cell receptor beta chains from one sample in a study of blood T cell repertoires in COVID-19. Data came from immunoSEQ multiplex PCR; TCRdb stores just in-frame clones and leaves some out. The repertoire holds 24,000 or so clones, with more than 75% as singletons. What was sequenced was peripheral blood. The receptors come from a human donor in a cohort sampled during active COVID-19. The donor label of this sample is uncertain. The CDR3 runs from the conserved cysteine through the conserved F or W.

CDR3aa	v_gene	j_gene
CSVESGFFEQYF	TRBV29-1	TRBJ2-7
CAISEDRGGYTF	TRBV10-3	TRBJ1-2
CASSSELTGLRNTEAFF	TRBV18	TRBJ1-1
CASSFTEHTEAFF	TRBV12-3/TRBV12-4	TRBJ1-1
CASSQVGAEGYNEQFF	TRBV4-1	TRBJ2-1
CATSATSGGFSSYNEQFF	TRBV24-1	TRBJ2-1
CASTKGPEQGNYGYTF	TRBV7-9	TRBJ1-2
CASSVGGTITDTQYF	TRBV9	TRBJ2-3
CASSLAAGGVYEQYF	TRBV7-2	TRBJ2-7
CASSLGQNYGYTF	TRBV5-1	TRBJ1-2
CASSRDGANQPQHF	TRBV6-6	TRBJ1-5
CASSPLDRGRRGNTEAFF	TRBV5-5	TRBJ1-1
CASSFFRGLEGEQYF	TRBV28	TRBJ2-7
CASSGRPGETQYF	TRBV7-3	TRBJ2-5
CASSSGVYEQYF	TRBV6-5	TRBJ2-7
CASSLVAGGGSSPLHF	TRBV7-9	TRBJ1-6
CATSRDTQGSYEQYF	TRBV15	TRBJ2-7
CASSYSRRTGWGEQFF	TRBV6-2/TRBV6-3	TRBJ2-1
CASSLLLLWEDNQPQHF	TRBV5-8	TRBJ1-5
CASSPGLAGSTDTQYF	TRBV18	TRBJ2-3
CASSSLAGGGNEQFF	TRBV6-5	TRBJ2-1
CASSSPGGDYGYTF	TRBV28	TRBJ1-2
CASSLKPAGSYEQYF	TRBV27	TRBJ2-7
CASSTRERGGLGEQFF	TRBV9	TRBJ2-1
CASSPTGGNYGYTF	TRBV18	TRBJ1-2
CATSLRDRPTDTQYF	TRBV15	TRBJ2-3
CASSYDSTGRYGYTF	TRBV6-5	TRBJ1-2
CASATGGTEAFF	TRBV11-1	TRBJ1-1
CASSQVQGALGAEAFF	TRBV4-2	TRBJ1-1
CASSPQAVAGANTEAFF	TRBV18	TRBJ1-1
CASRLDRGVYTGELFF	TRBV7-2	TRBJ2-2
CASSSLAGVDGEQYF	TRBV28	TRBJ2-7
CASSSLRNTEAFF	TRBV6-5	TRBJ1-1
CASSTRQVGNQPQHF	TRBV28	TRBJ1-5
CASESTAGAFF	TRBV6-5	TRBJ1-1